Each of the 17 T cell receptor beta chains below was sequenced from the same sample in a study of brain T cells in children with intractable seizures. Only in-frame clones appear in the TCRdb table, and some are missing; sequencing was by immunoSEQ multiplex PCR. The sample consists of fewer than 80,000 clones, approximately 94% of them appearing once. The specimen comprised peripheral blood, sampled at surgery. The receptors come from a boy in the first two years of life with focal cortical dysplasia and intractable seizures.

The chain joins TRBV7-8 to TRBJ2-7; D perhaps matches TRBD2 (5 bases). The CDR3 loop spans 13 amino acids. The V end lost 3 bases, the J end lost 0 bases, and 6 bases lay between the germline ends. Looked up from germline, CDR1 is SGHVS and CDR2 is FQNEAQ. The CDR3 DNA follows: TGTGCCAGCAGCTTGGGAGTCTCCTACGAGCAGTACTTC. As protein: CASSLGVSYEQYF.

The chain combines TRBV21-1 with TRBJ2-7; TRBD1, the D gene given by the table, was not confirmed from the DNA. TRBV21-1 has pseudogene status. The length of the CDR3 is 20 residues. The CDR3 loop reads CASSLRFLGHLMAKHYEQYF. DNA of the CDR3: TGTGCCAGCAGTCTTCGGTTTCTGGGACATTTAATGGCTAAACACTACGAGCAGTACTTC.

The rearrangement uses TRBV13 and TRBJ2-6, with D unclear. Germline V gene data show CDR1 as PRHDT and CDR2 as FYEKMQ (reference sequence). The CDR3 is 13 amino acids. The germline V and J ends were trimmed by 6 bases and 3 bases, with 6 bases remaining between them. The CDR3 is CASRFGGANVLTF. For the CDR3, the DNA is TGTGCCAGCAGGTTTGGTGGGGCCAACGTCCTGACTTTC.

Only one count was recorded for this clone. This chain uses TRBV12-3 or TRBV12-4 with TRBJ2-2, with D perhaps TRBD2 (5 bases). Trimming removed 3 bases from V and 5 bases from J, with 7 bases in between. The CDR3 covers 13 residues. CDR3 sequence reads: CASSLRGTGELFF. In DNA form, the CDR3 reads TGTGCCAGCAGTTTGAGAGGGACCGGGGAGCTGTTTTTT.

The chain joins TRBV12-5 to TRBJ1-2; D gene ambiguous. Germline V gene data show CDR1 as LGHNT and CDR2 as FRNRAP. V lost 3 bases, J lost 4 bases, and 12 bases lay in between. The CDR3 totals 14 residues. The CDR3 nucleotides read TGTGCTAGTGGTTTTTGGGGAGGGAGCTATGGCTACACCTTC. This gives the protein CASGFWGGSYGYTF.

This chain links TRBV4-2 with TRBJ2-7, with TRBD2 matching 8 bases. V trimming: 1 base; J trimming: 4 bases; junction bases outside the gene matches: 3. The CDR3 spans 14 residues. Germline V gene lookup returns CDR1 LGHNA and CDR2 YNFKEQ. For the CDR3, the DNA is TGTGCCAGCAGCCAAGCGGGGGGGCGATACGAGCAGTACTTC. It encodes CASSQAGGRYEQYF.

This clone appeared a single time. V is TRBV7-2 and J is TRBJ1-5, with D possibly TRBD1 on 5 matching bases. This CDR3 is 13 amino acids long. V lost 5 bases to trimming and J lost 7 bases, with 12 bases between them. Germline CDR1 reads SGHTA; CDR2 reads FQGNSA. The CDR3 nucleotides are TGTGCCAGCAGCCCCCCCGGGGCCCAGCCCCAGCATTTT. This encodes CASSPPGAQPQHF. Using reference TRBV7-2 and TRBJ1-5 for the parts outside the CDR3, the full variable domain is GAGVSQSPSNKVTEKGKDVELRCDPISGHTALYWYRQSLGQGLEFLIYFQGNSAPDKSGLPSDRFSAERTGGSVSTLTIQRTQQEDSAVYLCASSPPGAQPQHFGDGTRLSIL.

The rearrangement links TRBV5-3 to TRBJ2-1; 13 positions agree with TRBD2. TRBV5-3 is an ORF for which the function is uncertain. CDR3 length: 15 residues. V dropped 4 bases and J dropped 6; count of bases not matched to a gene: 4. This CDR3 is CARSPTSGRANEQFF. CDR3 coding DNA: TGTGCCAGAAGCCCCACTAGCGGGAGGGCCAATGAGCAGTTCTTC.

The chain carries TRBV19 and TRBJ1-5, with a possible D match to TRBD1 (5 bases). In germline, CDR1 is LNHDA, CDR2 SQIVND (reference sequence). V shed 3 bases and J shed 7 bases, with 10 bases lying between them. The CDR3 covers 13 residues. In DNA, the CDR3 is TGTGCCAGTAGTATTGGGGCCCCACAGCCCCAGCATTTT. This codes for CASSIGAPQPQHF.

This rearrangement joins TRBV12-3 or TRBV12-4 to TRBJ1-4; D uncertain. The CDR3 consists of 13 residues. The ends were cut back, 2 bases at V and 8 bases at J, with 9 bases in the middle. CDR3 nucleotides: TGTGCCAGCAGTTTATCAGAAGGAGAAAAACTGTTTTTT. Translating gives CASSLSEGEKLFF.

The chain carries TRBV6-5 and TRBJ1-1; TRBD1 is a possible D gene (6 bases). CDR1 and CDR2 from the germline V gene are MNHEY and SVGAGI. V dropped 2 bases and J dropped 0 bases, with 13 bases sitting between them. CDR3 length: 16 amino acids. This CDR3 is CASSYIGGPMNTEAFF. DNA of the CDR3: TGTGCCAGCAGTTACATCGGGGGGCCTATGAACACTGAAGCTTTCTTT.

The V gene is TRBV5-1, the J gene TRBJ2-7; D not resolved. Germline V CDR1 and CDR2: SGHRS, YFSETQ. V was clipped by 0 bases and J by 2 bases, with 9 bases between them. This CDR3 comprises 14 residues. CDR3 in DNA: TGCGCCAGCAGCTTGGCCGCTGCGACCTACGAGCAGTACTTC. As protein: CASSLAAATYEQYF.

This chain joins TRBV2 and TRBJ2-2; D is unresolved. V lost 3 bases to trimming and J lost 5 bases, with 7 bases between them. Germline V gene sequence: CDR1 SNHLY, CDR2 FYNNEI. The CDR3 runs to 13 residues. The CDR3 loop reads CASSDLRTGELFF. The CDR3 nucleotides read TGTGCCAGCAGTGATTTGCGGACCGGGGAGCTGTTTTTT.

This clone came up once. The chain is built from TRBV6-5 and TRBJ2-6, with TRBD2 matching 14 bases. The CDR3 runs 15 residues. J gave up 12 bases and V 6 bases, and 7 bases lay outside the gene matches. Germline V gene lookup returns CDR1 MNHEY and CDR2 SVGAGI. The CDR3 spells CASSPGLAGAVVLTF. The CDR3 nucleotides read TGTGCCAGCAGCCCGGGACTAGCGGGAGCGGTCGTCCTGACTTTC.

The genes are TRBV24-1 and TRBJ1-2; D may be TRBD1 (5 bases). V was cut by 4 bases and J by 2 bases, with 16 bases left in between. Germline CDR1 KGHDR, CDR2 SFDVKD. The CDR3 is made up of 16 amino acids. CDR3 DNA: TGTGCCACCAGTGACCCGAGGGACGGGGGGAACTATGGCTACACCTTC. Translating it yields CATSDPRDGGNYGYTF.

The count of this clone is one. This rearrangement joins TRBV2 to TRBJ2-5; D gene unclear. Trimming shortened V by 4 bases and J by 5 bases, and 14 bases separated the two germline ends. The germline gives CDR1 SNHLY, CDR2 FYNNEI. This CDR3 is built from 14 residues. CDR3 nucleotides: TGTGCCAGCAGTGGTCGGATAGGTCGGGAGACCCAGTACTTC. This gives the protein CASSGRIGRETQYF. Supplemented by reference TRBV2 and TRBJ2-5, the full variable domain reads EPEVTQTPSHQVTQMGQEVILRCVPISNHLYFYWYRQILGQKVEFLVSFYNNEISEKSEIFDDQFSVERPDGSNFTLKIRSTKLEDSAMYFCASSGRIGRETQYFGPGTRLLVL.

CDR3 DNA: TGTGCCAGCAGCTTGGGTGGGTGGGAGGACACTGAAGCTTTCTTT. It is translated as CASSLGGWEDTEAFF. This chain connects TRBV5-8 to TRBJ1-1, with D unresolved. Trimming left V 0 bases short and J 3 bases short, with 12 bases between. This CDR3 has 15 residues. The germline gives CDR1 SGHTS, CDR2 YDEGEE.